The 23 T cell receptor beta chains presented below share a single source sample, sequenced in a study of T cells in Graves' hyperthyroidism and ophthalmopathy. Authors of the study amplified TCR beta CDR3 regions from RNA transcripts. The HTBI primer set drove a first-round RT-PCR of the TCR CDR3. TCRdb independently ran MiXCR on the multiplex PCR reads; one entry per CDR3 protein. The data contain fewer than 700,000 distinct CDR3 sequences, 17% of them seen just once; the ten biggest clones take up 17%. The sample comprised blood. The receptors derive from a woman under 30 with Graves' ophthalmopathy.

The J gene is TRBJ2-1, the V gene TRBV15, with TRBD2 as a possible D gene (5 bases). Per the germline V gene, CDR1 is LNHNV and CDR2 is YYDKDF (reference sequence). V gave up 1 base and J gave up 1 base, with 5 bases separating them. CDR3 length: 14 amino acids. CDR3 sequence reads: CATSRGESYNEQFF. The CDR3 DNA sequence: TGTGCCACCAGCAGAGGGGAGTCCTACAATGAGCAGTTCTTC.

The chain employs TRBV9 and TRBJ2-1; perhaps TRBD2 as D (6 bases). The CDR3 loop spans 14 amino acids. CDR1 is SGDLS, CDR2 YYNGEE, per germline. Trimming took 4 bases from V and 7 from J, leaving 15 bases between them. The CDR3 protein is CASSPRWDWNEQFF. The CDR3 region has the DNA TGTGCCAGCAGCCCCAGATGGGACTGGAATGAGCAGTTCTTC.

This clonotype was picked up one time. Written as DNA, the CDR3 is TGCGCCAGCAGCTCCGTAGCGGGGCTCGACACAGATACGCAGTATTTT. Translation gives CASSSVAGLDTDTQYF. V gene TRBV5-1 combines with J gene TRBJ2-3; 8 positions agree with TRBD2. V lost 3 bases and J lost 2; bases outside the gene matches: 8. CDR3 length: 16 residues. Looked up from germline, CDR1 is SGHRS and CDR2 is YFSETQ.

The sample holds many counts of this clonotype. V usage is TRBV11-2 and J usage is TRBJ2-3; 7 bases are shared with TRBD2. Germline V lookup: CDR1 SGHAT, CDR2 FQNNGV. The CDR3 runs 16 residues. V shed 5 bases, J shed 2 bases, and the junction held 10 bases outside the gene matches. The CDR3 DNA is TGTGCCAGCAGCCAACTTAGCCGGGAGGCCACAGATACGCAGTATTTT. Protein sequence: CASSQLSREATDTQYF.

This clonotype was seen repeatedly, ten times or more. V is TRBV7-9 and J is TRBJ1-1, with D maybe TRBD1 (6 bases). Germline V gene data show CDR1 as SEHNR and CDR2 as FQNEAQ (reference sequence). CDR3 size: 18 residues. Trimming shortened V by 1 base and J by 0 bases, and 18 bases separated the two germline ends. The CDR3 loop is CASSLVFGQSKMNTEAFF. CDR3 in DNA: TGTGCCAGCAGCTTAGTCTTCGGACAGTCTAAGATGAACACTGAAGCTTTCTTT.

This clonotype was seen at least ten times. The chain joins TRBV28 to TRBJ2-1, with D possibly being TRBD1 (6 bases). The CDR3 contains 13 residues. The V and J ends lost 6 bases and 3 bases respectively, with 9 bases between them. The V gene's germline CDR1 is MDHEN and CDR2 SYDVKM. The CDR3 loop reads CASRDSIYNEQFF. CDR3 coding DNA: TGTGCCAGCAGGGACAGCATCTACAATGAGCAGTTCTTC.

The DNA for the CDR3 is TGTGCCAGCAGTATACTAGCGGAGGGGGGAAACAATGAGCAGTTCTTC. It yields the protein CASSILAEGGNNEQFF. The J gene is TRBJ2-1, the V gene TRBV28; 8 positions match TRBD2. The CDR3 is 16 amino acids. V lost 5 bases to trimming and J lost 5 bases; unmatched junction nucleotides: 11. Germline CDR1 and CDR2: MDHEN and SYDVKM.

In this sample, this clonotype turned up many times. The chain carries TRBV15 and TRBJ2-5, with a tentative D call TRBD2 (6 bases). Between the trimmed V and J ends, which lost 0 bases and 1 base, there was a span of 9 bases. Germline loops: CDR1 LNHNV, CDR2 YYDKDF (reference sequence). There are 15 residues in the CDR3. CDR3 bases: TGTGCCACCAGCAGAGATCTGGGACTCCAAGAGACCCAGTACTTC. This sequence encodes CATSRDLGLQETQYF. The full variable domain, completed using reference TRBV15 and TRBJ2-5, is DAMVIQNPRYQVTQFGKPVTLSCSQTLNHNVMYWYQQKSSQAPKLLFHYYDKDFNNEADTPDNFQSRRPNTSFCFLDIRSPGLGDTAMYLCATSRDLGLQETQYFGPGTRLLVL.

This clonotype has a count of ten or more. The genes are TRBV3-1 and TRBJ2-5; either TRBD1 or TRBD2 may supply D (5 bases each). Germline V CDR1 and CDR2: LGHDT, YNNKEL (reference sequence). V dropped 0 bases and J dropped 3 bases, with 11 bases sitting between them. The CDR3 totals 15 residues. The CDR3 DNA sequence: TGTGCCAGCAGCCAAGATCGGGACGGTAAAGAGACCCAGTACTTC. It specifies CASSQDRDGKETQYF.

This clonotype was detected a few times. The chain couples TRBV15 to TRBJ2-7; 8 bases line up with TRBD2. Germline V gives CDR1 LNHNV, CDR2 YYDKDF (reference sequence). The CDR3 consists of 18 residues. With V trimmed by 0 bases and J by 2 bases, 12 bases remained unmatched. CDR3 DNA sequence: TGTGCCACCAGCAGAGATAAACGTATAGCGGGAAGCCCCTACGAGCAGTACTTC. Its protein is CATSRDKRIAGSPYEQYF.

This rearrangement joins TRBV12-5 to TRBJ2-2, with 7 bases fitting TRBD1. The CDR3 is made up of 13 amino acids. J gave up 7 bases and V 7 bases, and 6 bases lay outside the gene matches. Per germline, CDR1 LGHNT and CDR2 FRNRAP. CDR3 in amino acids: CASAPTGSGELFF. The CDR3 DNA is TGTGCTAGTGCCCCGACAGGGAGCGGGGAGCTGTTTTTT.

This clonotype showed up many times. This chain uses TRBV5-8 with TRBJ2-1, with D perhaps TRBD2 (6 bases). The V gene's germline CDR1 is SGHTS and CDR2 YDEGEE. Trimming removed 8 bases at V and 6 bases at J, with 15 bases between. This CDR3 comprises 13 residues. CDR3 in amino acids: CASTLGGTNEQFF. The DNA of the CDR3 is TGTGCCAGTACCCTAGGAGGGACCAATGAGCAGTTCTTC. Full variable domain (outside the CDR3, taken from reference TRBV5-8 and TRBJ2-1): EAGVTQSPTHLIKTRGQQATLRCSPISGHTSVYWYQQALGLGLQFLLWYDEGEERNRGNFPPRFSGRQFPNYSSELNVNALELEDSALYLCASTLGGTNEQFFGPGTRLTVL.

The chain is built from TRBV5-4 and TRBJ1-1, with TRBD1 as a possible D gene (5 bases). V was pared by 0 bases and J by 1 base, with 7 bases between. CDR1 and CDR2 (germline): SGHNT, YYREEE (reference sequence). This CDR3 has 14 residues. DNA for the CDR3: TGTGCCAGCAGCTTGGGGACATCGAACACTGAAGCTTTCTTT. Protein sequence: CASSLGTSNTEAFF.

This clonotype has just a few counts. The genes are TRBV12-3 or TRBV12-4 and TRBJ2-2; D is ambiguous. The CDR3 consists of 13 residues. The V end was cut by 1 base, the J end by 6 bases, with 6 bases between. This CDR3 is CASSLEWAGELFF. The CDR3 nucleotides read TGTGCCAGCAGTTTAGAGTGGGCCGGGGAGCTGTTTTTT.

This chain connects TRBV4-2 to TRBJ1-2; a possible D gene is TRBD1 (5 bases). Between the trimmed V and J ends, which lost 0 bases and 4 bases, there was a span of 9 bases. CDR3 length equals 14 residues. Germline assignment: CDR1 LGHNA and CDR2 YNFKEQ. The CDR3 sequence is CASSQDRDSYGYTF. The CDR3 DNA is TGTGCCAGCAGCCAAGATCGGGACTCCTATGGCTACACCTTC.

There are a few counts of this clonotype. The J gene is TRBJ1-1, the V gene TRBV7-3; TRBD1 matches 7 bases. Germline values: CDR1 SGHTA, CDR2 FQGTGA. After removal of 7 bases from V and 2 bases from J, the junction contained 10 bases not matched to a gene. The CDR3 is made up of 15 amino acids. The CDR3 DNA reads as TGTGCCAGCACAAGAACAGGGGTGGCAAACACTGAAGCTTTCTTT. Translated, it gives CASTRTGVANTEAFF.

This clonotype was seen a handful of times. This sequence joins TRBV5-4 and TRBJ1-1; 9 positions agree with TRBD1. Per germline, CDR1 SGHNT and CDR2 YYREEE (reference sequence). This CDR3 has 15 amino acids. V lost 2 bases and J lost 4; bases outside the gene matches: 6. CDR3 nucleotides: TGTGCCAGCAGCTTTTTGGGACAGGGAACCACTGAAGCTTTCTTT. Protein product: CASSFLGQGTTEAFF.

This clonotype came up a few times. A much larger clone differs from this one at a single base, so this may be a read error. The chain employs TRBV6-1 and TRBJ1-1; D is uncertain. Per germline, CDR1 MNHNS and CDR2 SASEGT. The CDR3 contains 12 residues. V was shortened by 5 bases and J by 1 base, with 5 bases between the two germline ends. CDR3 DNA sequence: TGTGCCAGCAGTAGACAGAACACTGAAGCTTTCTTT. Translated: CASSRQNTEAFF.

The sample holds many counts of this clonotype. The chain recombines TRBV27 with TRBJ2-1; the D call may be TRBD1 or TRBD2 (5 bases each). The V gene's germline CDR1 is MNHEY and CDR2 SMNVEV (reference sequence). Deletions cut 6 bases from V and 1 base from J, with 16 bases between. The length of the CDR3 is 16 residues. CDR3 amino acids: CASSLPGRMSYNEQFF. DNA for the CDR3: TGTGCCAGCAGCCTTCCGGGACGGATGTCCTACAATGAGCAGTTCTTC.

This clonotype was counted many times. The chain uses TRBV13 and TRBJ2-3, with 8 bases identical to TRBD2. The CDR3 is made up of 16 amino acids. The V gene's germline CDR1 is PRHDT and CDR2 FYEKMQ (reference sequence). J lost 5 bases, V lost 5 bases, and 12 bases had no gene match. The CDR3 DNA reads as TGTGCCAGCAGCCCTCGCGGACTAGCTTACAAAGATACGCAGTATTTT. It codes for CASSPRGLAYKDTQYF.

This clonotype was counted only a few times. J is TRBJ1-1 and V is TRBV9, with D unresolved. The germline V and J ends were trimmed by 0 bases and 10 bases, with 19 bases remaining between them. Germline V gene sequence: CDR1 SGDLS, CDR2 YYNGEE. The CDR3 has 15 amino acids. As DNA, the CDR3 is TGTGCCAGCAGCGTAGCTTCGGACGGCGGAGTTGGAGCTTTCTTT. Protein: CASSVASDGGVGAFF.

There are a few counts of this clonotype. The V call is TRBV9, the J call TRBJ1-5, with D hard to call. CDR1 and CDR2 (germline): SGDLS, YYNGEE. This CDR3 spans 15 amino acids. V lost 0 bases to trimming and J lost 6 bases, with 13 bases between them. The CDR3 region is CASSVDSGSGQPQHF. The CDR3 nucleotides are TGTGCCAGCAGCGTAGATTCCGGGTCCGGTCAGCCCCAGCATTTT.

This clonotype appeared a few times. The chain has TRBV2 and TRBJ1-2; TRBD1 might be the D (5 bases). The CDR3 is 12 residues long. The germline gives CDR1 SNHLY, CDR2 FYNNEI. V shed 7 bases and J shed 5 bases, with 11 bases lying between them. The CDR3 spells CASTPEGYGYTF. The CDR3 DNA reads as TGTGCCAGCACGCCGGAGGGGTATGGCTACACCTTC.